Described below is a single TCR beta chain sequence and its context. Its antigen is currently unknown. This sample was included in a study of cytomegalovirus exposure and HLA in healthy donors. Study conclusions and caveats: A later analysis showed TCR association rates differing by HLA locus, peaking at DRB1 and lowest at HLA-C. Earlier analysis found most TCR beta V segments productive about 90% or about 30% of the time. Trimming of TCR beta V- and J-genes showed a link, identified in a later analysis, to a missense DCLRE1C variant.

The PCR was carried out with 60 Vbeta primers and 13 Jbeta primers. This table comes from immunoSEQ multiplex PCR, and its TCRdb copy is limited to in-frame clones, with some not included. Altogether fewer than 250,000 clones are present, approximately 70% being singletons, with the ten largest covering 3.1%. The source material was PBMCs. This sequence originates from a woman aged 25 to 45 in good health and CMV-seropositive.

The CDR3, as DNA: TGTGCCAGCAGTCCTATAGCGGGAAGGCCCGCCTACGAGCAGTACTTC. Amino acids: CASSPIAGRPAYEQYF. The J gene is TRBJ2-7, the V gene TRBV7-6; 8 positions agree with TRBD2. The CDR3 has 16 residues. V lost 6 bases, J lost 2 bases, and 12 bases stayed unmatched. In germline, CDR1 is SGHVS, CDR2 FNYEAQ.